The entry below gives a single T cell receptor beta chain sequence along with its context. Its antigen is not identified. V was cut by 3 bases and J by 7 bases, with 16 bases left in between. Germline V CDR1 and CDR2: MDHEN, SYDVKM. The CDR3 is 16 residues long. The data stem from a study of beta chain features in type 1 diabetes. In the study overall: Patients were similar to healthy donors in age and gender (as well as in cell yields). Overall study findings and caveats: Whether TCRB rearrangement is influenced by HLA type went unresolved here. Patients with Type 1 diabetes showed moderately but significantly shorter TCRB CDR3s in all four CD4+ subsets.

The whole isolated RNA underwent reverse transcription, so sequencing captured expressed TCRB transcripts. Measured with immunoSEQ multiplex PCR; TCRdb has only the in-frame clones, and not every one. The repertoire includes under 300,000 clones, around 14% of them detected once, and 0.019% sits in the top ten. The TCR comes from a man under 40 with type 1 diabetes. This rearrangement joins TRBV28 to TRBJ1-6, with no clear D. Specimen: naive CD4+ T cells from blood. CDR3 region: CASSLNYRLRNSPLHF. The CDR3 DNA reads as TGTGCCAGCAGTTTGAATTATCGTTTACGGAATTCACCCCTCCACTTT.